A selection of T cell receptor beta chains follows, all from one sample in a study of PD-L1 blockade in urothelial cancer. The data were produced by immunoSEQ multiplex PCR, yet TCRdb's version contains in-frame clones alone and is incomplete. The sample gives tens of thousands of clones, almost 85% of which show up once; under 4% is in the top ten. The specimen was PBMCs, collected around atezolizumab (anti-PD-L1) treatment. The receptors here all came from a man between 65 and 80 years old with urothelial cancer. The CDR3 runs from the conserved cysteine through the conserved F or W. A D gene is named only where the DNA matches it firmly. The size entry is marked missing in some rows and otherwise reads once, few, many or a size class.

TRBV5-1	TRBD1	17	.	TRBJ2-2	TGCGCCAGCAGCTCGACACAGGGGGCGTCGGGCACCGGGGAGCTGTTTTTT	CASSSTQGASGTGELFF
TRBV5-1	TRBD1	15	.	TRBJ1-2	TGCGCCAGCAGCTTGCGGACAGGGGGCGCTAATGGCTACACCTTC	CASSLRTGGANGYTF
TRBV2	.	12	once	TRBJ2-5	TGTGCCAGCAGTGAGGTCGGGGAGACCCAGTACTTC	CASSEVGETQYF
TRBV6-5	.	14	.	TRBJ1-2	TGTGCCAGCAGCGATGGAGGGTTTAACTATGGCTACACCTTC	CASSDGGFNYGYTF
TRBV7-3	TRBD2	14	.	TRBJ2-1	TGTGCCAGTGGACTAGCGGGAAATAAAGATGAGCAGTTCTTC	CASGLAGNKDEQFF
TRBV25-1	TRBD2	16	.	TRBJ2-7	TGTGCCAGCAGTGAAACAAGGACTAGCGGTGCCTACGAGCAGTACTTC	CASSETRTSGAYEQYF
TRBV10-3	TRBD1	13	once	TRBJ1-5	TGTGCCGCAAGCGTAGGGGGCGACCAGCCCCAGCATTTT	CAASVGGDQPQHF
TRBV13	TRBD1	14	.	TRBJ2-7	TGTGCCAGCAGCCAGAGGGGGCTCCTCCACGAGCAGTACTTC	CASSQRGLLHEQYF
TRBV6-5	.	15	.	TRBJ1-2	TGTGCCAGCAGTTACTCGACAGGATGGAGCTATGGCTACACCTTC	CASSYSTGWSYGYTF
TRBV7-2	.	17	.	TRBJ2-3	TGTGCCAGCAGCTTAGAAGGCAGGGGAGGGGATGGAGATACGCAGTATTTT	CASSLEGRGGDGDTQYF
TRBV18	.	16	.	TRBJ1-2	TGTGCCAGCTCACCCAACCGACAGGAAGATAACTATGGCTACACCTTC	CASSPNRQEDNYGYTF
TRBV5-4	TRBD2	15	.	TRBJ2-3	TGTGCCAGCAGCTTAGGGGCGGGAGCGGTAGATACGCAGTATTTT	CASSLGAGAVDTQYF
TRBV4-3	.	14	.	TRBJ2-1	TGCGCCAGCAACCGGGTCATGGGGGGCAATGAGCAGTTCTTC	CASNRVMGGNEQFF
TRBV5-1	.	15	.	TRBJ2-5	TGCGCCAGCAGCCGGTGGGGGGAAGGCGGAGAGACCCAGTACTTC	CASSRWGEGGETQYF
TRBV5-1	.	14	many	TRBJ1-3	TGCGCCAGCAGATGGACCAGGGAACATGACACCATATATTTT	CASRWTREHDTIYF
TRBV20-1	.	11	.	TRBJ2-7	TGCAGTGCTAGAGAGTACTACGAGCAGTACTTC	CSAREYYEQYF
TRBV6-1	.	14	.	TRBJ1-2	TGTGCCAGCAGTGATGACCTTTACAGCCGCGGCTACACCTTC	CASSDDLYSRGYTF
TRBV29-1	TRBD1	17	.	TRBJ1-2	TGCAGCGTTGAAGTTGGGACAGACCCAAGGGGCCTCTATGGCTACACCTTC	CSVEVGTDPRGLYGYTF
TRBV4-3	.	18	.	TRBJ1-6	TGCGCCAGCAGCCAAGAGATCCCAGGGGTCCTCTATAATTCACCCCTCCACTTT	CASSQEIPGVLYNSPLHF
TRBV7-9	TRBD1	14	.	TRBJ1-2	TGTGCCAGCAGGCAGGGACAGACTCTCTATGGCTACACCTTC	CASRQGQTLYGYTF
TRBV6-4	TRBD1	16	.	TRBJ2-2	TGTGCCAGCAGTGCCACAGGGGCCCCGAACACCGGGGAGCTGTTTTTT	CASSATGAPNTGELFF
TRBV5-1	TRBD2	13	.	TRBJ2-3	TGCGCCAGCGGGGGGGAGCAATCTCCGACGCAGTATTTT	CASGGEQSPTQYF
TRBV5-1	.	15	.	TRBJ2-1	TGCGCCAGCAGCTTGAGGGAGAGCTCCTACAATGAGCAGTTCTTC	CASSLRESSYNEQFF
TRBV2	TRBD1	15	once	TRBJ1-2	TGTGCCAGCAGTGAAGATCGACAGGGGGCCTATGGCTACACCTTC	CASSEDRQGAYGYTF
TRBV28	TRBD2	14	.	TRBJ2-3	TGTGCCACCCGGAGCGGGGGGGACACAGATACGCAGTATTTT	CATRSGGDTDTQYF
TRBV9	.	14	.	TRBJ1-4	TGTGCCAGCAGCAATGGGGGGGTTAATGAAAAACTGTTTTTT	CASSNGGVNEKLFF
TRBV18	TRBD2	16	.	TRBJ2-7	TGTGCCAGCTCATCGGGACTAGCGGGAGGAAGGAACGAGCAGTACTTC	CASSSGLAGGRNEQYF
TRBV7-2	TRBD1	14	.	TRBJ1-2	TGTGCCAGCAGTTATAACCGGGACAGGGACGGCTACACCTTC	CASSYNRDRDGYTF
TRBV2	.	14	.	TRBJ2-3	TGTGCCAGCAGTTTGGCTAGCGGCACAGATACGCAGTATTTT	CASSLASGTDTQYF
TRBV28	TRBD1	15	.	TRBJ2-7	TGTGCCAGCAGTTTCCCCCAAGGACAGGGCCCCGAGCAGTACTTC	CASSFPQGQGPEQYF
TRBV11-3	TRBD1	14	.	TRBJ2-1	TGTGCCATGCCCGGACAGGGGGCGAGTAATGAGCAGTTCTTC	CAMPGQGASNEQFF
TRBV27	.	15	.	TRBJ1-2	TGTGCCAGCAGTTTAAGTAGGAGTCATAACTATGGCTACACCTTC	CASSLSRSHNYGYTF
TRBV10-3	.	14	.	TRBJ1-2	TGTGCCATCAGTGAAACAGACGTCAACTATGGCTACACCTTC	CAISETDVNYGYTF
TRBV4-2	TRBD1	15	.	TRBJ1-2	TGTGCCAGCAGCCATAGACAGGGGGCAAACTATGGCTACACCTTC	CASSHRQGANYGYTF
TRBV2	.	14	.	TRBJ1-5	TGTGCCAGCAGTGAAGGGACAGTTTTTCAGCCCCAGCATTTT	CASSEGTVFQPQHF
TRBV5-5	.	14	once	TRBJ2-1	TGTGCCAGCAGCTGGGAGCTGATGCGCAATGAGCAGTTCTTC	CASSWELMRNEQFF
TRBV7-9	.	13	once	TRBJ2-1	TGTGCCAGCAGCTCGTGGGGCTTCTCAGAGCAGTTCTTC	CASSSWGFSEQFF
TRBV28	.	13	few	TRBJ1-3	TGTGCCAGCAGTGCCGATACAGTGCGAACAGCTACTTTT	CASSADTVRTATF
TRBV11-2	TRBD1	13	many	TRBJ1-3	TGTGCCAGCAGCCGGACAGGGGAAAACACCATATATTTT	CASSRTGENTIYF
TRBV7-8	TRBD2	19	.	TRBJ2-1	TGTGCCAGCAGCTTAGAAGGCTTTGCGGGAGGGAGCTCCTACAATGAGCAGTTCTTC	CASSLEGFAGGSSYNEQFF
TRBV7-2	TRBD1	16	once	TRBJ2-3	TGTGCCAGCAGCTTAGAAGCGGGACAGGGAGGAGATACGCAGTATTTT	CASSLEAGQGGDTQYF
TRBV5-1	TRBD1	14	.	TRBJ1-1	TGCGCCGGAGGGACAGGGTCGAAGGACACTGAAGCTTTCTTT	CAGGTGSKDTEAFF
TRBV29-1	.	13	.	TRBJ2-1	TGCAGCGTAGTGGTTCGGTGGGGCGGTGAGCAGTTCTTC	CSVVVRWGGEQFF
TRBV11-2	.	15	.	TRBJ2-3	TGTGCCAGCAGCTTCGCGGGGGCAAGCACAGATACGCAGTATTTT	CASSFAGASTDTQYF
TRBV2	.	13	.	TRBJ1-4	TGTGCCACCGGGAGGGCAACTAATGAAAAACTGTTTTTT	CATGRATNEKLFF
TRBV28	.	15	.	TRBJ1-5	TGTGCCAGCAGCCGAACAGACAGGAAGGATCAGCCCCAGCATTTT	CASSRTDRKDQPQHF
TRBV7-2	TRBD2	15	.	TRBJ2-2	TGTGCCAGCAGCTTTCGGCGGGGGGCGACCGGGGAGCTGTTTTTT	CASSFRRGATGELFF
TRBV7-8	TRBD2	16	.	TRBJ2-3	TGTGCCAGCAGCTTAGCTAGCGGGGGAGGGGCAGATACGCAGTATTTT	CASSLASGGGADTQYF
TRBV6-1	.	14	.	TRBJ2-7	TGTGCCAGCACCCGGGCCGGGGGACCCTACGAGCAGTACTTC	CASTRAGGPYEQYF
TRBV27	.	13	.	TRBJ1-1	TGTGCCAGCAGTTTTGCAGGGAACACTGAAGCTTTCTTT	CASSFAGNTEAFF
TRBV5-8	TRBD1	15	.	TRBJ1-2	TGTGCCAGCAGCCCTCACGGGACAGCTAACTATGGCTACACCTTC	CASSPHGTANYGYTF